One sample yielded the 10 T cell receptor beta chains listed below, sequenced in a study of cytomegalovirus exposure and HLA in healthy donors. 60 Vbeta and 13 Jbeta primers were used in PCR. TCRdb's table, derived via immunoSEQ multiplex PCR, lists solely in-frame clones and lacks some. The sample consists of 100,000 or so clones, over 12% of them appearing once. The sequenced material came from PBMCs. These receptor sequences come from a female donor in good health and CMV-seronegative.

This clone appeared a few times. This chain connects TRBV7-2 to TRBJ1-4; D unresolved. The V and J ends lost 5 bases and 0 bases respectively, with 4 bases between them. The CDR3 is made up of 13 amino acids. The germline CDR1 and CDR2 sequences are SGHTA and FQGNSA. The CDR3 nucleotides read TGTGCCAGCAGCCCCTCAACTAATGAAAAACTGTTTTTT. Translation: CASSPSTNEKLFF.

This clone was seen a few times. The CDR3 protein is CASSGGVRTLYEQYF. CDR3 nucleotides: TGTGCCAGTAGTGGCGGCGTTAGAACCCTCTACGAGCAGTACTTC. The V and J genes are TRBV19 and TRBJ2-7; D is ambiguous. The CDR3 is 15 amino acids. Per germline, CDR1 LNHDA and CDR2 SQIVND (reference sequence). V gave up 5 bases and J gave up 3 bases, with 17 bases separating them.

This clone has more than one count but fewer than ten. This sequence joins TRBV6-6 and TRBJ2-1, with 9 bases aligning to TRBD2. Germline V gene data show CDR1 as MNHNY and CDR2 as SVGAGI (reference sequence). Losses at the gene ends were 6 bases for V and 5 bases for J; bases not matched to a gene: 11. CDR3 length: 16 residues. The CDR3 region is CASSYRAGGPHNEQFF. CDR3 DNA sequence: TGTGCCAGCAGCTACAGAGCGGGAGGCCCCCACAATGAGCAGTTCTTC.

This chain uses TRBV5-5 with TRBJ2-1; possible D gene TRBD2, 5 bases. Germline CDR1 and CDR2: SGHKS and YYEKEE (reference sequence). V lost 1 base, J lost 8 bases, and 19 bases lay in between. There are 16 residues in the CDR3. DNA for the CDR3: TGTGCCAGCAGCTTGTTACGTCTAGCAAGGGCCTATGAGCAGTTCTTC. Translating it yields CASSLLRLARAYEQFF.

In its sample, this clone was seen a few times. This chain links TRBV30 with TRBJ2-7; 10 nucleotides agree with TRBD1. The CDR3 sequence is 13 residues long. Germline V gene sequence: CDR1 GTSNPN, CDR2 SVGIG (reference sequence). Losses at the gene ends were 4 bases for V and 6 bases for J; bases not matched to a gene: 6. The CDR3 is CAWTGTGVGEQYF. In DNA, the CDR3 is TGTGCCTGGACCGGGACAGGGGTAGGCGAGCAGTACTTC.

V usage is TRBV2 and J usage is TRBJ2-7, with D possibly being TRBD1 (6 bases). The V and J ends lost 4 bases and 1 base respectively, with 14 bases between them. The germline V gene encodes CDR1 SNHLY and CDR2 FYNNEI. The CDR3 is 15 amino acids. CDR3 DNA sequence: TGTGCCAGCAGTGCAGCAGGGACACGTTCCTACGAGCAGTACTTC. This encodes CASSAAGTRSYEQYF.

The chain joins TRBV19 to TRBJ2-2; 9 nucleotides match TRBD1. Germline V gives CDR1 LNHDA, CDR2 SQIVND (reference sequence). Losses at the gene ends were 5 bases for V and 9 bases for J; bases not matched to a gene: 10. This CDR3 has 15 residues. The CDR3 DNA reads TGTGCCAGTAGTGGGGACAGGGATATTGTCAGGGAGCTGTTTTTT. Translated, it gives CASSGDRDIVRELFF.

This clone was seen only a few times. The chain joins TRBV5-6 to TRBJ2-3, with TRBD2 matching 9 bases. This CDR3 has 19 residues. CDR1 and CDR2 from the germline V gene are SGHDT and YYEEEE. V shed 1 base, J shed 0 bases, and the junction held 12 bases outside the gene matches. CDR3 sequence (DNA): TGTGCCAGCAGCTTGTATGGGGCGACGGCGGGGGGGAGCACAGATACGCAGTATTTT. This sequence encodes CASSLYGATAGGSTDTQYF.

The chain recombines TRBV18 with TRBJ1-5; a possible D gene is TRBD1 (5 bases). This CDR3 has 16 amino acids. V dropped 6 bases and J dropped 2 bases, with 17 bases sitting between them. The germline CDR1 and CDR2 sequences are KGHSH and LQKENI. The DNA of the CDR3 is TGTGCCAGCTCGCGAAACCAGGGAGGTGGCAATCAGCCCCAGCATTTT. It translates to CASSRNQGGGNQPQHF. Complete variable domain (other parts from reference TRBV18 and TRBJ1-5): NAGVMQNPRHLVRRRGQEARLRCSPMKGHSHVYWYRQLPEEGLKFMVYLQKENIIDESGMPKERFSAEFPKEGPSILRIQQVVRGDSAAYFCASSRNQGGGNQPQHFGDGTRLSIL.

The CDR3 loop reads CATSRDWRTSGTAQYF. The CDR3 region has the DNA TGTGCCACCAGCAGAGATTGGAGAACTAGCGGGACAGCGCAGTACTTC. This sequence joins TRBV15 and TRBJ2-7; 10 bases line up with TRBD2. Germline assignment: CDR1 LNHNV and CDR2 YYDKDF (reference sequence). J was trimmed by 9 bases and V by 0 bases; bases with no gene match: 11. The CDR3 spans 16 residues.